Shown below are 16 T cell receptor beta chains from a single sample sequenced in a study of OX40 agonist ivuxolimab in advanced cancers. Using immunoSEQ multiplex PCR, the repertoire was profiled, and TCRdb retains in-frame clones only, with some absent. Of about 140,000 clones in the sample, about nine tenths were seen once. The sequenced sample was CD4+ or CD8+ T cells sorted from blood, obtained in a trial of the OX40 agonist ivuxolimab. Receptors were obtained from an adult with an advanced solid tumor such as melanoma, head and neck, liver or kidney cancer.

This chain joins TRBV5-4 and TRBJ1-3, with TRBD1 matching over 9 bases. Germline CDR1 and CDR2: SGHNT and YYREEE (reference sequence). This CDR3 contains 16 residues. J lost 3 bases, V lost 0 bases, and 4 bases had no gene match. CDR3 sequence (DNA): TGTGCCAGCAGCTTGGTGGGACAGGGCTTTGGAAACACCATATATTTT. Its translation: CASSLVGQGFGNTIYF.

The DNA of the CDR3 is TGTGCCAGCAGTTACGGGCAGTCCCCTGTTGCCGCTTTCTTT. Residues: CASSYGQSPVAAFF. V and J are TRBV6-6 and TRBJ1-1; D gene unclear. The CDR3 length is 14 residues. With 2 bases removed from V and 11 bases from J, the gap between germline ends came to 18 bases. Germline V CDR1 and CDR2: MNHNY, SVGAGI (reference sequence).

V is TRBV4-1 and J is TRBJ1-5, with TRBD1 as a possible D gene (5 bases). This CDR3 has 15 residues. V dropped 0 bases and J dropped 4 bases, with 10 bases sitting between them. Looked up from germline, CDR1 is MGHRA and CDR2 is YSYEKL. In DNA form, the CDR3 reads TGCGCCAGCAGCCAAGAACAGGTGATGAATCAGCCCCAGCATTTT. Protein product: CASSQEQVMNQPQHF.

The rearrangement links TRBV7-8 to TRBJ1-4; D unclear. The germline V gene has CDR1 SGHVS and CDR2 FQNEAQ. V lost 1 base to trimming and J lost 5 bases, with 8 bases between them. The CDR3 has 14 amino acids. The CDR3 loop reads CASSLEGRNEKLFF. CDR3 DNA sequence: TGTGCCAGCAGCTTAGAGGGTCGGAATGAAAAACTGTTTTTT.

This chain joins TRBV27 and TRBJ2-2; D is perhaps TRBD2 (6 bases). V shed 0 bases and J shed 3 bases, with 11 bases lying between them. The CDR3 sequence is 16 residues long. CDR1 is MNHEY and CDR2 is SMNVEV in the germline V gene (reference sequence). The CDR3: CASSLSFGTDTGELFF. The CDR3 DNA reads TGTGCCAGCAGTTTATCGTTCGGGACTGACACCGGGGAGCTGTTTTTT.

The CDR3 DNA reads TGTGCCAGCAGTCGTGTGGGAGGGAGCACTGAAGCTTTCTTT. Residues: CASSRVGGSTEAFF. V is TRBV2 and J is TRBJ1-1; D gene ambiguous. The CDR3 runs to 14 residues. Germline assignment: CDR1 SNHLY and CDR2 FYNNEI. Trimming removed 5 bases from V and 4 bases from J, with 14 bases in between. The whole variable domain, filled in from reference TRBV2 and TRBJ1-1, reads EPEVTQTPSHQVTQMGQEVILRCVPISNHLYFYWYRQILGQKVEFLVSFYNNEISEKSEIFDDQFSVERPDGSNFTLKIRSTKLEDSAMYFCASSRVGGSTEAFFGQGTRLTVV.

V is TRBV28 and J is TRBJ1-1, with 7 bases matching TRBD1. Unmatched junction bases numbered 10, after V lost 5 bases and J lost 1 base. The CDR3 spans 16 residues. CDR1 is MDHEN, CDR2 SYDVKM, per germline. The CDR3 protein is CASSGYRGARNTEAFF. For the CDR3, the DNA is TGTGCCAGCAGTGGCTACAGGGGCGCCCGGAACACTGAAGCTTTCTTT. Variable domain in full (rest from reference TRBV28 and TRBJ1-1): DVKVTQSSRYLVKRTGEKVFLECVQDMDHENMFWYRQDPGLGLRLIYFSYDVKMKEKGDIPEGYSVSREKKERFSLILESASTNQTSMYLCASSGYRGARNTEAFFGQGTRLTVV.

Worth noting for this clone: This specimen includes other DNA sequences encoding the same CDR3. This chain links TRBV5-1 with TRBJ1-1; D remains unclear. The CDR3 spans 13 residues. In germline, CDR1 is SGHRS, CDR2 YFSETQ. The ends were cut back, 0 bases at V and 1 base at J, with 4 bases in the middle. This CDR3 is CASSLDRNTEAFF. For the CDR3, the DNA is TGCGCCAGCAGCTTGGACAGGAACACTGAAGCTTTCTTT.

The rearrangement uses TRBV18 and TRBJ2-1; TRBD1 aligns across 7 bases. Trimming cost V 6 bases and J 8 bases; bases outside gene matches: 13. Per germline, CDR1 KGHSH and CDR2 LQKENI. This CDR3 is 15 amino acids long. CDR3 DNA sequence: TGTGCCAGCTCCCCCCGGACAGGTGGATTCGATGAGCAGTTCTTC. It codes for CASSPRTGGFDEQFF.

This clone came up once. The V and J genes are TRBV7-9 and TRBJ2-3; 8 bases line up with TRBD2. Per the germline V gene, CDR1 is SEHNR and CDR2 is FQNEAQ (reference sequence). J was trimmed by 3 bases and V by 5 bases; bases with no gene match: 4. The CDR3 has 14 residues. CDR3 sequence (DNA): TGTGCCAGCAGCAGCAGCGGGAGAACAGATACGCAGTATTTT. Its translation: CASSSSGRTDTQYF.

This chain connects TRBV29-1 to TRBJ1-1; the match to TRBD1 covers 7 bases. In germline, CDR1 is SQVTM, CDR2 ANQGSEA. The V and J ends lost 6 bases and 2 bases, in that order; junction bases with no gene match: 6. There are 13 residues in the CDR3. The CDR3 region has the DNA TGCAGCGTGACGGGACAGCACAACACTGAAGCTTTCTTT. Translation: CSVTGQHNTEAFF.

This chain connects TRBV5-1 to TRBJ1-4; D possibly corresponds to TRBD1 (6 bases). The CDR3 covers 15 residues. V was cut by 4 bases and J by 7 bases, with 17 bases left in between. Germline CDR1 SGHRS, CDR2 YFSETQ. The CDR3 sequence is CASSVVQGFGEKLFF. The DNA for the CDR3 is TGCGCCAGCAGCGTAGTTCAGGGGTTTGGTGAAAAACTGTTTTTT.

This clone appeared a few times. The rearrangement joins TRBV27 to TRBJ1-1; D uncertain. V gave up 3 bases and J gave up 1 base, with 6 bases separating them. CDR1 and CDR2 from the germline V gene are MNHEY and SMNVEV (reference sequence). This CDR3 contains 13 residues. The CDR3 DNA reads TGTGCCAGCAGTTTGGCGAAGAACACTGAAGCTTTCTTT. Amino acids: CASSLAKNTEAFF.

This chain uses TRBV19 with TRBJ2-3, with D tentatively TRBD1 or TRBD2 (5 bases each). The CDR3 totals 15 residues. The V and J ends lost 4 bases and 2 bases respectively, with 13 bases between them. Germline V gene sequence: CDR1 LNHDA, CDR2 SQIVND (reference sequence). CDR3 residues: CASSSGDGYTDTQYF. Here the CDR3 DNA reads TGTGCCAGTAGTAGTGGGGACGGATACACAGATACGCAGTATTTT.

The chain joins TRBV28 to TRBJ1-4; no clear D gene. The germline V gene encodes CDR1 MDHEN and CDR2 SYDVKM. The CDR3 length is 15 residues. The V gene lost 8 bases and the J gene lost 4 bases, with 17 bases spanning the gap. The CDR3 loop reads CASAQETDLNEKLFF. In DNA, the CDR3 is TGTGCCAGCGCGCAGGAAACCGATCTTAATGAAAAACTGTTTTTT.

The rearrangement joins TRBV2 to TRBJ2-3; D might be TRBD1 (6 bases). CDR1 is SNHLY, CDR2 FYNNEI, per germline. CDR3 size: 13 residues. V lost 7 bases to trimming and J lost 2 bases, with 10 bases between them. CDR3 loop: CASKDSPTDTQYF. Here the CDR3 DNA reads TGTGCCAGCAAGGACAGCCCCACAGATACGCAGTATTTT.